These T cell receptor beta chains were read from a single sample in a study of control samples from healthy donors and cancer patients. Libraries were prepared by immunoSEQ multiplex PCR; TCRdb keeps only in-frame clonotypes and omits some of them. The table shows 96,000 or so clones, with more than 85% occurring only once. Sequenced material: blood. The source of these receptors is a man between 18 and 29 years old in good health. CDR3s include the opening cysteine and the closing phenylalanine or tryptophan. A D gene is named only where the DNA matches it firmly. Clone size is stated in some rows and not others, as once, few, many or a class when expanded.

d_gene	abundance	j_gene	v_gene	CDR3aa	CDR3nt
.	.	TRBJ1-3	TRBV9	CASSARGDTGNTIYF	TGTGCCAGCAGCGCACGGGGAGACACTGGAAACACCATATATTTT
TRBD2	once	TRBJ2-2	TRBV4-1	CASSQRWLAGNTGELFF	TGCGCCAGCAGCCAAAGGTGGCTAGCGGGGAATACCGGGGAGCTGTTTTTT
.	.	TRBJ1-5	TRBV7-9	CASSPTASSNQPQHF	TGTGCCAGCAGCCCAACCGCAAGTAGCAATCAGCCCCAGCATTTT
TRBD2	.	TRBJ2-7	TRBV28	CASIAGGTYEQYF	TGTGCCAGTATAGCGGGAGGGACCTACGAGCAGTACTTC
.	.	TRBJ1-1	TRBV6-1	CASRFGIEAFF	TGTGCCAGCCGTTTTGGGATTGAAGCTTTCTTT
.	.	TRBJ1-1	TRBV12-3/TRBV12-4	CASSLKAGTEAFF	TGTGCCAGCAGTTTAAAGGCGGGTACTGAAGCTTTCTTT
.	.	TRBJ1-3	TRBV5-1	CASSLDSRVRSSGNTIYF	TGCGCCAGCAGCTTGGATAGTCGCGTCCGTTCCTCTGGAAACACCATATATTTT
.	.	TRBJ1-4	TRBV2	CASSETAQSATNEKLFF	TGTGCCAGCAGTGAGACAGCGCAATCTGCAACTAATGAAAAACTGTTTTTT
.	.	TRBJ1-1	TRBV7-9	CASSPGDGNTEAFF	TGTGCCAGCAGCCCAGGGGATGGGAACACTGAAGCTTTCTTT
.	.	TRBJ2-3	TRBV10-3	CAIKGGGDADTQYF	TGTGCCATCAAGGGAGGGGGAGATGCAGATACGCAGTATTTT
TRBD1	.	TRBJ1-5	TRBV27	CASSRTGGNQPQHF	TGTGCCAGCAGTCGGACAGGGGGCAATCAGCCCCAGCATTTT
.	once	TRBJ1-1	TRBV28	CASSLLQTEAFF	TGTGCCAGCAGTTTACTTCAGACTGAAGCTTTCTTT
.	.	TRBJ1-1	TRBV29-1	CSVRGNTEAFF	TGCAGCGTTAGGGGGAACACTGAAGCTTTCTTT
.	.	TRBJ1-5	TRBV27	CASSLSWGNQPQHF	TGTGCCAGCAGTTTATCCTGGGGCAATCAGCCCCAGCATTTT
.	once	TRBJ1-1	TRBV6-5	CASSRPGGVTEAFF	TGTGCCAGCAGCCGCCCCGGGGGGGTGACTGAAGCTTTCTTT
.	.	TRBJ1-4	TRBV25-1	CASSEFGRPPNEKLFF	TGTGCCAGCAGTGAATTTGGGCGTCCCCCTAATGAAAAACTGTTTTTT
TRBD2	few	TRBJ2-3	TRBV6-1	CASSEAGGSGWDTQYF	TGTGCCAGCAGTGAAGCTGGGGGTAGCGGGTGGGATACGCAGTATTTT
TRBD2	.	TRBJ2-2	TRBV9	CASGGTSGYTGELFF	TGTGCCAGCGGGGGGACTAGCGGGTACACCGGGGAGCTGTTTTTT
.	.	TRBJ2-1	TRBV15	CATSRDRDEQFF	TGTGCCACCAGCAGAGACAGGGATGAGCAGTTCTTC
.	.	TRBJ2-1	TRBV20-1	CSASNGEQFF	TGCAGTGCTAGTAACGGTGAGCAGTTCTTC
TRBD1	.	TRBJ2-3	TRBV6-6	CASSRFGQGLADTQYF	TGTGCCAGCAGTCGATTCGGACAGGGGCTAGCAGATACGCAGTATTTT
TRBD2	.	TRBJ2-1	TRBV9	CASSHIAGEQFF	TGTGCCAGCAGCCACATAGCGGGAGAGCAGTTCTTC
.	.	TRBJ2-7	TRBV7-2	CASSLGPRGSYEQYF	TGTGCCAGCAGCTTAGGTCCCAGGGGCTCCTACGAGCAGTACTTC
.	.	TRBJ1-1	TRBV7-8	CASSPRGVVGAGAFF	TGTGCCAGCAGCCCTAGAGGTGTGGTCGGTGCTGGAGCTTTCTTT
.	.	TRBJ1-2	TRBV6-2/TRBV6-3	CASSSGRENRNYGYTF	TGTGCCAGCAGTTCCGGACGAGAGAATCGAAACTATGGCTACACCTTC
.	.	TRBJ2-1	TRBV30	CAWSRSFGAYNEQFF	TGTGCCTGGAGTCGATCCTTCGGGGCCTACAATGAGCAGTTCTTC
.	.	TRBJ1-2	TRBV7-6	CASSLLGQGSYGYTF	TGTGCCAGCAGCTTACTGGGGCAGGGGAGTTACGGCTACACCTTC
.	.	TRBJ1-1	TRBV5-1	CASQLEALNTEAFF	TGCGCCAGCCAGCTAGAGGCGCTGAACACTGAAGCTTTCTTT
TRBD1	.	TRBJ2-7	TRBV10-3	CAISESSGQGVMYEQYF	TGTGCCATCAGTGAGTCCTCTGGACAGGGTGTGATGTACGAGCAGTACTTC
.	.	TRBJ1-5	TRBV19	CASSILGPSVDQPQHF	TGTGCCAGTAGTATTCTGGGACCTAGCGTGGATCAGCCCCAGCATTTT
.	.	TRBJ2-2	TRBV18	CASSPGPAGTGELFF	TGTGCCAGCTCACCGGGACCAGCGGGCACCGGGGAGCTGTTTTTT
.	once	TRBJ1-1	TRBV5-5	CASSLGQAGTEAFF	TGTGCCAGCAGCTTGGGACAGGCGGGGACTGAAGCTTTCTTT
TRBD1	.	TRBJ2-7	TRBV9	CASSRGQGADEQYF	TGTGCCAGCAGCCGAGGACAGGGGGCGGACGAGCAGTACTTC
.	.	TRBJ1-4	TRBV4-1	CASSHPSLDGSEKLFF	TGCGCCAGCAGCCACCCCAGCCTGGACGGATCCGAAAAACTGTTTTTT
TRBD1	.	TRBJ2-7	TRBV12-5	CASGPQGAHEQYF	TGTGCTAGTGGGCCTCAGGGGGCCCACGAGCAGTACTTC
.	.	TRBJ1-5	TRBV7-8	CASSLDSRNQPQHF	TGTGCCAGCAGCTTGGACAGCCGCAATCAGCCCCAGCATTTT
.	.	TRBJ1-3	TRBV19	CASSAGQPSGNTIYF	TGTGCCAGTAGTGCCGGACAGCCCTCTGGAAACACCATATATTTT
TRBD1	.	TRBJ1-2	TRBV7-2	CASSPWGQNYGYTF	TGTGCCAGCAGCCCGTGGGGACAGAACTATGGCTACACCTTC
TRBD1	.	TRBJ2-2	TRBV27	CASSFHPGQVSTGELFF	TGTGCCAGCAGTTTTCATCCGGGACAGGTATCGACCGGGGAGCTGTTTTTT
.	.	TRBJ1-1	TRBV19	CASSDQGNTEAFF	TGTGCCAGTAGTGACCAGGGGAACACTGAAGCTTTCTTT
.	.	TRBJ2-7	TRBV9	CASSVAVGYEQYF	TGTGCCAGCAGCGTAGCGGTTGGCTACGAGCAGTACTTC
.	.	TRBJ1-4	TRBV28	CASCGTGGQEKLFF	TGTGCCAGCTGTGGGACGGGCGGGCAAGAAAAACTGTTTTTT
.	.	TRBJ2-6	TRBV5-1	CASSLSEYSGANVLTF	TGCGCCAGCAGCTTGTCCGAGTACTCTGGGGCCAACGTCCTGACTTTC
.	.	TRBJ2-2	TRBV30	CAWAPAERANTGELFF	TGTGCCTGGGCCCCTGCTGAGCGCGCGAACACCGGGGAGCTGTTTTTT